These 17 T cell receptor beta chains originate from one sample sequenced in a study of CD4 T cells in relation to SARS-CoV-2 and coronaviruses (dated by TCRdb to the early 2020s). No antigens are known for them. Libraries came from the immunoSEQ multiplex PCR assay. TCRdb retrieved this table from immuneACCESS and kept in-frame rearrangements only. Not all clones are present; in checked studies, unresolved V genes account for under half, and no reason is known for the remainder. This sample has 20,000 to 25,000 clones in its table, and around 76% of those were observed once. 12% of the sample goes to the ten largest clones. CD4+ T cells from unexposed donors were collected before the COVID-19 pandemic (2011-2018). The EasySep CD4+ T cell isolation kit was used to isolate CD4+ T cells once the cultures had run for about 10 days. What was sequenced was CD4+ T cells from PBMCs, cultured in vitro. The receptors were sampled from a human donor in good health.

The V gene is TRBV3-1 (or the pseudogene TRBV3-2), the J gene TRBJ1-2; D uncertain. The CDR3 is 11 amino acids. V lost 5 bases to trimming and J lost 7 bases, with 8 bases between them. Germline V CDR1 and CDR2: LGHDT, YNNKEL (reference sequence). The CDR3 here is CASSNPGGYTF. Written as DNA, the CDR3 is TGTGCCAGCAGCAATCCCGGTGGCTACACCTTC.

In DNA form, the CDR3 reads TGTGCCAGCAGCTTACGGGGTTCGAGCACTGAAGCTTTCTTT. Its translation: CASSLRGSSTEAFF. V is TRBV7-3 and J is TRBJ1-1; no firm D call. The V end was cut by 2 bases, the J end by 4 bases, with 11 bases between. In germline, CDR1 is SGHTA, CDR2 FQGTGA. This CDR3 is built from 14 residues.

V and J are TRBV28 and TRBJ2-7; 12 bases fit TRBD2. Trimming removed 1 base from V and 1 base from J; junction bases left unmatched: 2. Germline lookup yields CDR1 MDHEN and CDR2 SYDVKM. CDR3 length: 16 residues. In nucleotides, the CDR3 is TGTGCCAGCAGTTTATTAGGACTAGCGGGATCCTACGAGCAGTACTTC. It is translated as CASSLLGLAGSYEQYF.

The chain uses TRBV25-1 and TRBJ1-5, with D unresolved. In germline, CDR1 is MGHDK, CDR2 SYGVNS. The CDR3 length is 14 residues. With 1 base removed from V and 6 bases from J, the gap between germline ends came to 10 bases. The CDR3 DNA reads TGTGCCAGCAGTGAATTTCTCGGCACTCAGCCCCAGCATTTT. Translating gives CASSEFLGTQPQHF.

This chain uses TRBV19 with TRBJ2-7, with 9 bases matching TRBD1. CDR3 size: 14 residues. The V gene's germline CDR1 is LNHDA and CDR2 SQIVND (reference sequence). The junction had 11 bases not matched to a gene; V was cut back by 8 bases and J by 6 bases. The CDR3 DNA reads as TGTGCCAGTCGAAGGACAGGGGACGTCGGCGAGCAGTACTTC. Its translation: CASRRTGDVGEQYF.

A few counts support this clone. This chain links TRBV2 with TRBJ1-2, with TRBD1 as a possible D gene (6 bases). V lost 10 bases and J 5 bases, leaving 29 bases between the germline ends. The CDR3 has 17 amino acids. Germline lookup yields CDR1 SNHLY and CDR2 FYNNEI. The CDR3 DNA is TGTGCCATTACGATTAGGACAGTCTCTAGTCGGGGATATGGCTACACCTTC. Encoded protein: CAITIRTVSSRGYGYTF.

The chain employs TRBV28 and TRBJ1-5; 7 positions agree with TRBD1. Germline-derived CDR1 and CDR2 are MDHEN and SYDVKM. This CDR3 contains 16 residues. Trimming took 2 bases from V and 0 from J; bases not matched to a gene: 4. CDR3 residues: CASSLGTDYSNQPQHF. Here the CDR3 DNA reads TGTGCCAGCAGTTTAGGGACAGACTATAGCAATCAGCCCCAGCATTTT. The whole variable domain, remainder taken from reference TRBV28 and TRBJ1-5, is DVKVTQSSRYLVKRTGEKVFLECVQDMDHENMFWYRQDPGLGLRLIYFSYDVKMKEKGDIPEGYSVSREKKERFSLILESASTNQTSMYLCASSLGTDYSNQPQHFGDGTRLSIL.

The V gene is TRBV9, the J gene TRBJ1-5; D not resolved. Germline lookup yields CDR1 SGDLS and CDR2 YYNGEE. Trimming stripped 0 bases from V and 7 bases from J, with 8 bases between. This CDR3 has 13 residues. The CDR3 here is CASSVDERQPQHF. For the CDR3, the DNA is TGTGCCAGCAGCGTAGACGAGCGGCAGCCCCAGCATTTT.

The gene calls are TRBV30 and TRBJ1-2; D remains unclear. The germline CDR1 and CDR2 sequences are GTSNPN and SVGIG (reference sequence). The CDR3 totals 12 residues. Between the trimmed V and J ends, which lost 3 bases and 7 bases, there was a span of 12 bases. The CDR3 DNA reads as TGTGCCTGGAGCCCGTGGGCAGCTGGCTACACCTTC. Its protein product is CAWSPWAAGYTF.

The rearrangement links TRBV24-1 to TRBJ1-4; no clear D. The germline V gene has CDR1 KGHDR and CDR2 SFDVKD. V lost 5 bases and J 6 bases, leaving 9 bases between the germline ends. There are 13 residues in the CDR3. CDR3: CATSGGKDEKLFF. Here the CDR3 DNA reads TGTGCCACCAGTGGTGGGAAGGATGAAAAACTGTTTTTT.

This clone has a single count. The chain joins TRBV9 to TRBJ2-5; 8 nucleotides match TRBD2. The J segment lost 1 base and the V segment lost 0 bases, leaving 2 bases of the junction unmatched. The CDR3 is 15 amino acids. Germline V gene data show CDR1 as SGDLS and CDR2 as YYNGEE. The CDR3 region has the DNA TGTGCCAGCAGCGTAGTCGCGGGAGGCCAAGAGACCCAGTACTTC. Its translation: CASSVVAGGQETQYF.

The gene calls are TRBV6-1 and TRBJ1-1, with a weak D call TRBD1 (5 bases). Trimming took off 7 bases at V and 0 bases at J, with 9 bases between the two ends. Germline CDR1 reads MNHNS; CDR2 reads SASEGT. The CDR3 consists of 13 residues. CDR3 DNA sequence: TGTGCCAGCAAATCAGGGATGAACACTGAAGCTTTCTTT. Amino acid sequence: CASKSGMNTEAFF.

On this clone: The sample has other DNA sequences that encode this CDR3 too. The CDR3 DNA follows: TGTGCCAGCAGCTTGGGGTTAGCGGCCCAAGAGACCCAGTACTTC. It translates to CASSLGLAAQETQYF. This chain joins TRBV5-4 and TRBJ2-5, with D possibly being TRBD2 (6 bases). Germline V gene sequence: CDR1 SGHNT, CDR2 YYREEE (reference sequence). The CDR3 runs 15 residues. Deletions cut 0 bases from V and 1 base from J, with 10 bases between.

This sequence joins TRBV19 and TRBJ2-1; 7 nucleotides match TRBD2. The CDR3 is 16 residues long. The germline V gene encodes CDR1 LNHDA and CDR2 SQIVND (reference sequence). The J segment lost 7 bases and the V segment lost 5 bases, leaving 14 bases of the junction unmatched. CDR3 region: CASSSSGIRIENEQFF. Written as DNA, the CDR3 is TGTGCCAGTAGTTCGAGCGGGATCAGGATAGAGAATGAGCAGTTCTTC.

This clone was observed a few times. The chain has TRBV5-1 and TRBJ2-1, with 10 bases matching TRBD2. After removal of 0 bases from V and 4 bases from J, the junction contained 4 bases not matched to a gene. The CDR3 is 16 amino acids. The germline CDR1 and CDR2 sequences are SGHRS and YFSETQ. CDR3 in amino acids: CASSLAEAGGYNEQFF. The CDR3 nucleotides are TGCGCCAGCAGCTTGGCCGAAGCGGGAGGGTACAATGAGCAGTTCTTC.

As DNA, the CDR3 is TGTGCCAGCAGCTTCGGACCAGACGGTACGCAGTATTTT. Translating gives CASSFGPDGTQYF. The chain carries TRBV11-2 and TRBJ2-3; D remains ambiguous. The CDR3 runs 13 residues. V lost 3 bases to trimming and J lost 8 bases, with 12 bases between them. Per the germline V gene, CDR1 is SGHAT and CDR2 is FQNNGV.

The chain couples TRBV5-1 to TRBJ1-6; D is perhaps TRBD1 (6 bases). V was trimmed by 0 bases and J by 8 bases, leaving 12 bases between them. Germline V CDR1 and CDR2: SGHRS, YFSETQ. The CDR3 covers 15 residues. CDR3 nucleotides: TGCGCCAGCAGCTTGGAGGGGGGCGAGGATTCACCCCTCCACTTT. Translated: CASSLEGGEDSPLHF. Full variable domain (remainder filled in from reference TRBV5-1 and TRBJ1-6): KAGVTQTPRYLIKTRGQQVTLSCSPISGHRSVSWYQQTPGQGLQFLFEYFSETQRNKGNFPGRFSGRQFSNSRSEMNVSTLELGDSALYLCASSLEGGEDSPLHFGNGTRLTVT.